Shown below are 17 T cell receptor beta chains from a single sample sequenced in a study of T cells after somatic rescue of genetic block. TCRdb keeps only in-frame clones here, not all; method: immunoSEQ multiplex PCR. The sample includes under 150,000 clones, under 95% of them seen just once. Input material: peripheral blood mononuclear cells (PBMCs). The receptors shown here come from a woman under 30.

The chain carries TRBV25-1 and TRBJ1-4; D is uncertain. CDR3 length equals 17 residues. The germline CDR1 and CDR2 sequences are MGHDK and SYGVNS. V was trimmed by 5 bases and J by 8 bases, leaving 24 bases between them. DNA of the CDR3: TGTGCCAGCAGTTCTCCTCGGGGAGGGCCAAAGAGGGAAAAACTGTTTTTT. This translates into CASSSPRGGPKREKLFF.

This chain links TRBV6-1 with TRBJ2-7, with unresolved D. Trimming removed 7 bases from V and 0 bases from J, with 13 bases in between. Germline CDR1 and CDR2: MNHNS and SASEGT. This CDR3 has 14 amino acids. The CDR3 loop reads CASKIDTNSYEQYF. CDR3 nucleotides: TGTGCCAGCAAGATCGACACCAACTCCTACGAGCAGTACTTC.

This rearrangement joins TRBV5-1 to TRBJ1-1; D remains unclear. Germline CDR1 and CDR2: SGHRS and YFSETQ. The CDR3 consists of 13 residues. V was clipped by 4 bases and J by 5 bases, with 12 bases between them. Written as DNA, the CDR3 is TGCGCCAGCAGCATCCGGACTCGGACTGAAGCTTTCTTT. Protein sequence: CASSIRTRTEAFF. Based on the CDR3 plus reference TRBV5-1 and TRBJ1-1, the full variable domain is KAGVTQTPRYLIKTRGQQVTLSCSPISGHRSVSWYQQTPGQGLQFLFEYFSETQRNKGNFPGRFSGRQFSNSRSEMNVSTLELGDSALYLCASSIRTRTEAFFGQGTRLTVV.

The chain couples TRBV19 to TRBJ2-3, with TRBD1 as a possible D gene (6 bases). CDR3 length equals 17 residues. The V gene lost 3 bases and the J gene lost 1 base, with 17 bases spanning the gap. In germline, CDR1 is LNHDA, CDR2 SQIVND (reference sequence). The CDR3 DNA follows: TGTGCCAGTAGTATCGGTACAGGGTGGGGAGGCACAGATACGCAGTATTTT. Its protein product is CASSIGTGWGGTDTQYF.

The J gene is TRBJ1-3, the V gene TRBV11-1, with 7 bases fitting TRBD1. Germline V lookup: CDR1 SGHAT, CDR2 FQDESV (reference sequence). Unmatched junction bases numbered 2, after V lost 6 bases and J lost 0 bases. The CDR3 loop spans 14 amino acids. The CDR3 is CASRQGTSGNTIYF. CDR3 nucleotide sequence: TGTGCCAGCAGACAGGGGACCTCTGGAAACACCATATATTTT.

The rearrangement joins TRBV7-9 to TRBJ1-4; D perhaps matches TRBD1 (5 bases). Trimming pared 4 bases from V and 8 bases from J, leaving 8 bases between. CDR1 is SEHNR and CDR2 is FQNEAQ in the germline V gene (reference sequence). The CDR3 runs to 12 residues. The CDR3 sequence is CASSSRGEKLFF. The CDR3 bases are TGTGCCAGCAGCTCCCGGGGGGAAAAACTGTTTTTT.

The J gene is TRBJ1-2, the V gene TRBV6-6; D is perhaps TRBD1 (6 bases). V gave up 5 bases and J gave up 2 bases, with 9 bases separating them. CDR1 is MNHNY, CDR2 SVGAGI, per germline (reference sequence). This CDR3 comprises 13 residues. CDR3 coding DNA: TGTGCCAGCAGTATCGACAGGAACTATGGCTACACCTTC. It yields the protein CASSIDRNYGYTF.

The chain couples TRBV18 to TRBJ2-5; possibly TRBD2 for D (5 bases). There are 14 residues in the CDR3. The germline V gene encodes CDR1 KGHSH and CDR2 LQKENI. V gave up 2 bases and J gave up 3 bases, with 10 bases separating them. CDR3 sequence (DNA): TGTGCCAGCTCACCAACGGCAGCGGAAGAGACCCAGTACTTC. Protein: CASSPTAAEETQYF.

V gene TRBV10-3 combines with J gene TRBJ2-1; the match to TRBD1 covers 9 bases. The trim removed 0 bases at V and 4 bases at J, leaving 7 bases unmatched. The CDR3 loop spans 17 amino acids. Germline assignment: CDR1 ENHRY and CDR2 SYGVKD. CDR3: CAISESIGTGSYNEQFF. The DNA of the CDR3 is TGTGCCATCAGTGAGTCGATAGGGACAGGGTCGTACAATGAGCAGTTCTTC.

The chain carries TRBV7-9 and TRBJ1-5; tentative D call: TRBD1 (5 bases). Germline V gene sequence: CDR1 SEHNR, CDR2 FQNEAQ (reference sequence). CDR3 length equals 12 residues. V dropped 1 base and J dropped 9 bases, with 7 bases sitting between them. In DNA form, the CDR3 reads TGTGCCAGCAGCTTAGTGGGGGGGCCCCAGCATTTT. This sequence encodes CASSLVGGPQHF.

The gene calls are TRBV7-9 and TRBJ2-3, with TRBD1 matching over 8 bases. The V segment lost 5 bases and the J segment 0 bases; nucleotides outside the gene matches: 13. There are 18 residues in the CDR3. CDR1 and CDR2 (germline): SEHNR, FQNEAQ (reference sequence). The CDR3 coding sequence is TGTGCCAGCAGCCATCAGGGGGCTCGTTATGTGAGCACAGATACGCAGTATTTT. As protein: CASSHQGARYVSTDTQYF.

This chain joins TRBV11-3 and TRBJ2-2; D is perhaps TRBD1 or TRBD2 (5 bases each). CDR3 size: 14 residues. In germline, CDR1 is SGHNT, CDR2 YENEEA. The V gene lost 4 bases and the J gene lost 6 bases, with 12 bases spanning the gap. In DNA form, the CDR3 reads TGTGCCAGCAGCTCGGGACGAGTTTCCGGGGAGCTGTTTTTT. Translated, it gives CASSSGRVSGELFF. Using reference TRBV11-3 and TRBJ2-2 for the parts outside the CDR3, the full variable domain is EAGVVQSPRYKIIEKKQPVAFWCNPISGHNTLYWYLQNLGQGPELLIRYENEEAVDDSQLPKDRFSAERLKGVDSTLKIQPAELGDSAVYLCASSSGRVSGELFFGEGSRLTVL.

The chain links TRBV7-9 to TRBJ2-7; D gene unclear. From germline, CDR1 is SEHNR and CDR2 FQNEAQ (reference sequence). Between the trimmed V and J ends, which lost 1 base and 3 bases, there was a span of 7 bases. This CDR3 is 13 amino acids long. Written as DNA, the CDR3 is TGTGCCAGCAGCTTAGAAGGGTTCTACGAGCAGTACTTC. Translation: CASSLEGFYEQYF.

The chain carries TRBV28 and TRBJ1-3; no definite D call. V was shortened by 4 bases and J by 4 bases, with 8 bases between the two germline ends. Germline V gene sequence: CDR1 MDHEN, CDR2 SYDVKM. This CDR3 is 13 amino acids long. The CDR3 loop reads CASSSPSGNTIYF. The CDR3, as DNA: TGTGCCAGCAGTTCTCCCAGCGGAAACACCATATATTTT.

This clone was seen once. This sequence joins TRBV5-1 and TRBJ1-2; D not certain. CDR1 and CDR2 from the germline V gene are SGHRS and YFSETQ. V was cut by 3 bases and J by 2 bases, with 5 bases left in between. The CDR3 spans 12 residues. The CDR3 coding sequence is TGCGCCAGCAGCTCGTACAACTATGGCTACACCTTC. Translated: CASSSYNYGYTF.

The chain recombines TRBV11-2 with TRBJ1-1, with D perhaps matching TRBD1 (5 bases). The CDR3 has 13 residues. V was trimmed by 6 bases and J by 3 bases, leaving 11 bases between them. CDR1 and CDR2 from the germline V gene are SGHAT and FQNNGV. CDR3 nucleotides: TGTGCCAGCAGACTCGGGACCTACACTGAAGCTTTCTTT. It yields the protein CASRLGTYTEAFF.

The CDR3 region is CASSTPGRAYEQYF. The CDR3 nucleotides are TGTGCCAGCAGCACCCCGGGACGGGCCTACGAGCAGTACTTC. The V call is TRBV9, the J call TRBJ2-7; D assignment may be TRBD1 or TRBD2 (5 bases each). V was trimmed by 4 bases and J by 2 bases, leaving 13 bases between them. Germline V gene sequence: CDR1 SGDLS, CDR2 YYNGEE. This CDR3 comprises 14 residues. Full variable domain (missing parts from reference TRBV9 and TRBJ2-7): DSGVTQTPKHLITATGQRVTLRCSPRSGDLSVYWYQQSLDQGLQFLIQYYNGEERAKGNILERFSAQQFPDLHSELNLSSLELGDSALYFCASSTPGRAYEQYFGPGTRLTVT.